This T cell receptor (beta chain) is from a study of response to subunit inactivated influenza vaccine. From the RT-PCR reads, TCRdb called clonotypes with MiXCR, one entry per CDR3 protein. This sample yields hundreds of thousands of distinct CDR3 sequences, of which 10% to 15% are seen a single time; about 12% belongs to the top ten. Study-wide points: New T cells are recruited in small numbers by each seasonal influenza vaccination, according to the authors' suggestion.

In its sample, this clonotype was seen many times. Its antigen is not identified. Trimming stripped 1 base from V and 2 bases from J, with 21 bases between. CDR3 length: 19 amino acids. Looked up from germline, CDR1 is LGHNA and CDR2 is YNFKEQ. V and J are TRBV4-2 and TRBJ1-5; possible D gene TRBD1, 5 bases. Sequencing was performed on PBMCs from blood, taken roughly 45 days after vaccination. This clonotype originated in a man over 45 who received an inactivated influenza vaccine. In DNA form, the CDR3 reads TGTGCCAGCAGCCAAGGGACGACCTGGGGGGAATCGGGCAATCAGCCCCAGCATTTT. This encodes CASSQGTTWGESGNQPQHF.